The 25 T cell receptor beta chains given below trace back to one sample, sequenced in a study of blood T cells in healthy people across ages. PCR was performed a second time for about 6 to 11 cycles using a sample-barcoded 5' primer and a J-beta primer mix. From the 5' RACE reads, TCRdb called clonotypes with MiXCR, one entry per CDR3 protein. Here the sample spans fewer than 1 million distinct CDR3 sequences, around two fifths being singletons. Material for sequencing was blood. These receptor sequences come from a man in his 60s in good health.

This clonotype has ten or more counts. The V call is TRBV7-2, the J call TRBJ1-4, with D possibly being TRBD1 (6 bases). The germline V and J ends were trimmed by 2 bases and 3 bases, with 10 bases remaining between them. The CDR3 sequence is 15 residues long. Germline V gene lookup returns CDR1 SGHTA and CDR2 FQGNSA. In DNA form, the CDR3 reads TGTGCCAGCAGCTTAAACCGGGGGCCTAATGAAAAACTGTTTTTT. Amino acids: CASSLNRGPNEKLFF.

This clonotype was seen just once. The chain uses TRBV6-2 or TRBV6-3 and TRBJ2-1; D could derive from TRBD1 or TRBD2 (5 bases each). Looked up from germline, CDR1 is MNHEY and CDR2 is SVGEGT. The CDR3 consists of 13 residues. Trimming left V 3 bases short and J 13 bases short, with 16 bases between. The CDR3 DNA follows: TGTGCCAGCAGTTATTATAGCAGGGAGACCCAGTTCTTC. Translated: CASSYYSRETQFF.

CDR3 DNA: TGTGCCAGCAGCTTAGAAGGGACAGGGATCTATGGCTACACCTTC. Amino acids: CASSLEGTGIYGYTF. The rearrangement links TRBV7-2 to TRBJ1-2; 9 bases are shared with TRBD1. V lost 1 base, J lost 4 bases, and 4 bases stayed unmatched. Germline CDR1 reads SGHTA; CDR2 reads FQGNSA. CDR3 length equals 15 residues.

The table lists this clonotype with a few counts. The J gene is TRBJ2-3, the V gene TRBV7-2; D call uncertain. There are 12 residues in the CDR3. Per the germline V gene, CDR1 is SGHTA and CDR2 is FQGNSA. Trimming left V 5 bases short and J 6 bases short, with 9 bases between. The CDR3 DNA reads as TGTGCCAGCAGCCGTGCAGTCGATACGCAGTATTTT. Amino acids: CASSRAVDTQYF.

The V and J genes are TRBV7-9 and TRBJ1-6; the D gene is possibly TRBD1 (6 bases). The CDR3 is 17 residues long. Germline V gene lookup returns CDR1 SEHNR and CDR2 FQNEAQ (reference sequence). V lost 6 bases and J 2 bases, leaving 17 bases between the germline ends. In nucleotides, the CDR3 is TGTGCCAGCAGTTGGTCTGGGGGCACAACCTATAATTCACCCCTCCACTTT. Its protein is CASSWSGGTTYNSPLHF.

The sample holds a few counts of this clonotype. The chain combines TRBV5-5 with TRBJ2-7, with 7 nucleotides matching TRBD1. The CDR3 extends over 17 amino acids. Unmatched junction bases numbered 13, after V lost 2 bases and J lost 2 bases. Germline CDR1 reads SGHKS; CDR2 reads YYEKEE (reference sequence). CDR3: CASSFIPYRGSTYEQYF. The CDR3 bases are TGTGCCAGCAGCTTTATTCCGTACAGGGGAAGTACCTACGAGCAGTACTTC.

The chain employs TRBV5-1 and TRBJ1-1; D not certain. V was trimmed by 9 bases and J by 3 bases, leaving 12 bases between them. This CDR3 spans 12 amino acids. CDR1 and CDR2 (germline): SGHRS, YFSETQ. CDR3 sequence (DNA): TGCGCCATAGATTGGGATTACACTGAAGCTTTCTTT. Encoded protein: CAIDWDYTEAFF. Together with reference TRBV5-1 and TRBJ1-1, the CDR3 gives the full variable domain: KAGVTQTPRYLIKTRGQQVTLSCSPISGHRSVSWYQQTPGQGLQFLFEYFSETQRNKGNFPGRFSGRQFSNSRSEMNVSTLELGDSALYLCAIDWDYTEAFFGQGTRLTVV.

V and J are TRBV20-1 and TRBJ2-6; D may be TRBD1 (5 bases). The CDR3 runs 14 residues. V lost 7 bases and J 0 bases, leaving 10 bases between the germline ends. CDR1 and CDR2 from the germline V gene are DFQATT and SNEGSKA (reference sequence). The CDR3 sequence: CSGNQGSGANVLTF. CDR3 coding DNA: TGCAGTGGGAATCAGGGCTCTGGGGCCAACGTCCTGACTTTC.

This clonotype has just a few counts. This chain joins TRBV7-8 and TRBJ2-1; D might be TRBD2 (7 bases). Germline-derived CDR1 and CDR2 are SGHVS and FQNEAQ. This CDR3 spans 17 amino acids. Trimming removed 0 bases at V and 5 bases at J, with 17 bases between. The CDR3 nucleotides are TGTGCCAGCAGCTTAGCGTGGGGCTTCGGGGGGCACAATGAGCAGTTCTTC. Protein sequence: CASSLAWGFGGHNEQFF.

The chain has TRBV21-1 and TRBJ2-3. TRBV21-1 is reported as a pseudogene. This CDR3 contains 18 residues. The CDR3 region has the DNA TGTGCCAGCAGCAAAGAGGCTCAAGCCACCAATAGCACAGATACGCAGTATTTT. This gives the protein CASSKEAQATNSTDTQYF.

J is TRBJ1-4 and V is TRBV28; 8 bases agree with TRBD1. This CDR3 has 17 residues. From germline, CDR1 is MDHEN and CDR2 SYDVKM. The trim removed 5 bases at V and 5 bases at J, leaving 13 bases unmatched. The CDR3 loop reads CASSPTDRVDPNEKLFF. The CDR3, as DNA: TGTGCCAGCAGTCCGACGGACAGGGTGGATCCCAATGAAAAACTGTTTTTT.

In regard to this clonotype: A junction boundary mismatches the germline segment, possibly from a read error. This chain uses TRBV5-1 with TRBJ1-1; D gene uncertain. The CDR3 length is 14 residues. Germline lookup yields CDR1 SGHRS and CDR2 YFSETQ. CDR3 in amino acids: CASGFGGKNTEAFF. The CDR3 DNA follows: TGCGCCAGCGGCTTTGGAGGGAAGAACACTGAAGCTTTCTTT.

This clonotype was observed a few times. The chain employs TRBV2 and TRBJ2-3; D uncertain. The germline V and J ends were trimmed by 3 bases and 1 base, with 11 bases remaining between them. The CDR3 loop spans 15 amino acids. The germline gives CDR1 SNHLY, CDR2 FYNNEI. The CDR3 is CASSDDRRGTDTQYF. The CDR3, as DNA: TGTGCCAGCAGTGACGATAGGCGCGGCACAGATACGCAGTATTTT.

This clonotype has only a few counts. The V and J genes are TRBV12-3 or TRBV12-4 and TRBJ1-2; no reliable D call. The CDR3 is made up of 13 amino acids. V was trimmed by 3 bases and J by 3 bases, leaving 8 bases between them. The CDR3 region has the DNA TGTGCCAGCAGTTTCGGGCAGTACTATGGCTACACCTTC. This sequence encodes CASSFGQYYGYTF.

The V and J genes are TRBV12-3 or TRBV12-4 and TRBJ2-1; 8 bases agree with TRBD2. The last part of the DNA fits TRBJ2-7 better; the J call may be wrong. The CDR3 loop spans 16 amino acids. CDR3 nucleotides: TGTGCCAGCAGTTTAGTGTTACCGAGCGGGGGCAATGAGCAGTACTTC. This encodes CASSLVLPSGGNEQYF.

A few counts support this clonotype. The chain joins TRBV24-1 to TRBJ2-5; no reliable D call. There are 15 residues in the CDR3. CDR1 is KGHDR, CDR2 SFDVKD, per germline. V was trimmed by 3 bases and J by 11 bases, leaving 21 bases between them. In nucleotides, the CDR3 is TGTGCCACCAGTGATCCAACCCGGACGGGTACGGAGCAGTACTTC. Its protein product is CATSDPTRTGTEQYF.

V and J are TRBV5-1 and TRBJ1-1; a possible D gene is TRBD1 (6 bases). V was trimmed by 4 bases and J by 3 bases, leaving 16 bases between them. From germline, CDR1 is SGHRS and CDR2 YFSETQ. This CDR3 spans 15 amino acids. The CDR3 loop is CASSLTRGQDTEAFF. DNA of the CDR3: TGCGCCAGCAGCCTCACCAGGGGTCAGGACACTGAAGCTTTCTTT.

This clonotype came up a few times. The chain joins TRBV14 to TRBJ2-1; maybe TRBD2 (5 bases). Per germline, CDR1 SGHDN and CDR2 FVKESK. V was clipped by 0 bases and J by 10 bases, with 10 bases between them. The CDR3 runs to 13 residues. CDR3 amino acids: CASSQDLGREQFF. DNA of the CDR3: TGTGCCAGCAGCCAAGATTTAGGGAGAGAGCAGTTCTTC.

Details on this clonotype: One end of the junction fails to match germline, which may point to a read error. The V gene is TRBV29-1, the J gene TRBJ1-2; possibly TRBD1 for D (5 bases). The CDR3 has 14 residues. Germline assignment: CDR1 SQVTM and CDR2 ANQGSEA. The CDR3 coding sequence is TGCAGCGTCGAAGATAGGACGCAAGGGGATGGCTACACCTTC. It encodes CSVEDRTQGDGYTF.

The chain has TRBV5-1 and TRBJ2-3, with D uncertain. Per the germline V gene, CDR1 is SGHRS and CDR2 is YFSETQ. This CDR3 region has 15 residues. Between the trimmed V and J ends, which lost 0 bases and 2 bases, there was a span of 10 bases. The CDR3 sequence: CASSLDGSPTDTQYF. The DNA for the CDR3 is TGCGCCAGCAGCTTGGACGGGTCACCCACAGATACGCAGTATTTT.

This chain connects TRBV20-1 to TRBJ1-2; D gene unclear. This CDR3 spans 10 amino acids. Germline lookup yields CDR1 DFQATT and CDR2 SNEGSKA (reference sequence). Trimming left V 4 bases short and J 4 bases short, with 4 bases between. CDR3 nucleotides: TGCAGTGCTACGAGCTATGGCTACACCTTC. As protein: CSATSYGYTF.

The gene calls are TRBV20-1 and TRBJ1-2, with D tentatively TRBD1 (6 bases). The CDR3 runs 14 residues. Germline CDR1 DFQATT, CDR2 SNEGSKA (reference sequence). The ends were cut back, 6 bases at V and 1 base at J, with 15 bases in the middle. The CDR3 DNA reads TGCAGTGCCCCGGGGACATCCCATAACTATGGCTACACCTTC. The encoded protein is CSAPGTSHNYGYTF.

The sample holds a few counts of this clonotype. CDR3 amino acids: CASSLAGWGGSYEQYF. The CDR3 DNA follows: TGTGCCAGCAGCTTAGCCGGGTGGGGGGGCTCCTACGAGCAGTACTTC. V usage is TRBV7-2 and J usage is TRBJ2-7; 7 bases agree with TRBD2. The junction had 5 bases not matched to a gene; V was cut back by 0 bases and J by 0 bases. CDR3 length equals 16 residues. Germline CDR1 SGHTA, CDR2 FQGNSA.

This clonotype was found a few times. This chain links TRBV20-1 with TRBJ1-1, with TRBD1 as a possible D gene (5 bases). The CDR3 sequence is 12 residues long. Germline V lookup: CDR1 DFQATT, CDR2 SNEGSKA (reference sequence). V was cut by 5 bases and J by 3 bases, with 10 bases left in between. The DNA for the CDR3 is TGCAGTGCTCAGGGAGGGGACACTGAAGCTTTCTTT. Amino acids: CSAQGGDTEAFF.

The chain uses TRBV6-5 and TRBJ1-2, with TRBD1 as a possible D gene (5 bases). The CDR3 has 18 residues. V was shortened by 0 bases and J by 4 bases, with 21 bases between the two germline ends. The V gene's germline CDR1 is MNHEY and CDR2 SVGAGI. CDR3 coding DNA: TGTGCCAGCAGTTACTCGAGTATCCCGGTCAGGGCTGGCTATGGCTACACCTTC. It yields the protein CASSYSSIPVRAGYGYTF.